This T cell receptor (beta chain) was sequenced for a study of early T cells in non-severe SARS-CoV-2 infection (dated by TCRdb to about 2021). General notes on the study: Bulk RNA from unsorted whole blood was used for TCR sequencing, so alpha and beta chains could not be paired.

With regard to this clonotype: The antigen this receptor binds is unknown. Nothing much larger sits one base from this clone, and base qualities are not available.

Receptors were amplified or captured by 5' RACE. The instrument was a NextSeq 500. To correct for sequencing error and PCR bias, the TCR library protocol tagged individual cDNA molecules with unique molecular identifiers. Both TCR alpha and beta chains were sequenced, and tight co-correlation was observed between alpha and beta sequence abundances in each sample. The original pipeline was this. V gene, J gene and CDR3 annotation of TCR sequences was performed with Decombinator V4. Expanded TCRs were defined as changing significantly between any two time points under a Poisson model with p below 0.0001. TCR abundances were normalised to the total number of TCRs sequenced in each sample and reported as counts per million. MAIT TCRs were defined by TRAV1-2 paired with TRAJ12, TRAJ20 or TRAJ33, and iNKT TCRs by TRAV10 paired with TRAJ18. VDJdb, accessed 1 November 2021, was searched for CMV, EBV and SARS-CoV-2 annotated TCRs, excluding TCRs annotated for multiple antigens. Through fastp at Q25 and MiXCR, TCRdb rebuilt clones from the public reads, retaining in-frame beta chains. For every CDR3 protein sequence, its rows merge into one entry that carries the most common genes and DNA. TCRdb's processing, not the study's, gives the V and J calls here. The sample records tens of thousands of distinct CDR3 sequences, around 11% of which are singletons. 2.9% of the sample lies in the top ten.

Paper-wide results and their limitations: VDJdb matching was skewed toward anti-spike CD8 responses, so virus-specific expansions were likely underestimated and private and CD4 specificities were missed.

Trimming costs V 4 bases and J 0 bases, and their ends lie 12 bases apart. The germline V gene (reference sequence) specifies DFQATT as CDR1 and SNEGSKA as CDR2. CDR3 length: 14 amino acids, cysteine to phenylalanine. Only CDR3 DNA remains: 42 bases, in frame from the first base. The study was a case-control design nested within a healthcare worker cohort in London, UK, with weekly nasopharyngeal swab PCR tests and blood sampling. Between 23 and 31 March 2020, the week of the UK lockdown, healthcare workers were enrolled and then followed up weekly for as long as 16 weeks. Sequencing was performed on whole blood, taken at baseline. The clonotype comes from an adult who was a healthcare worker with PCR-confirmed SARS-CoV-2 infection or an uninfected control (not recorded which). The chain uses TRBV20-1 and TRBJ1-2; the D gene assignment is ambiguous. The sequenced DNA: TGCAGTGCTATCCCGGAGTTAGCTAACTATGGCTACACCTTC. Translated, this gives CSAIPELANYGYTF.